A selection of T cell receptor beta chains follows, all from one sample in a study of identical twins. TCRdb used MiXCR to reprocess the 5' RACE reads, holding one entry per CDR3 protein. Among 700,000 or so distinct CDR3 sequences, 20% to 25% were seen once, and the ten largest hold approximately 4.3%. In addition, the sample was reused for a study of T cells expressing NK-cell markers.

Sequencing was done on a sample of PBMCs. The receptors come from a woman between 18 and 29 years old in good health. The CDR3 runs from the conserved cysteine through the conserved F or W. Each record gives: D gene, clone size, V gene, J gene, CDR3 DNA, CDR3 protein. The D gene is left open where the match is weak. Only part of the rows carry a size: once, few, many, or a class if the clone is expanded.

d_gene: .
abundance: many
v_gene: TRBV27
j_gene: TRBJ2-1
CDR3nt: TGTGCCAGCAGTTTAGAGGTCTTTCCCGATGAGCAGTTCTTC
CDR3aa: CASSLEVFPDEQFF

d_gene: .
abundance: .
v_gene: TRBV7-2
j_gene: TRBJ2-7
CDR3nt: TGTGCCAGCCGATCAGGGTCCGGGAGACAGTACGAGCAGTACTTC
CDR3aa: CASRSGSGRQYEQYF

d_gene: .
abundance: .
v_gene: TRBV7-6
j_gene: TRBJ1-1
CDR3nt: TGTGCCAGCAGCGACGGGAGGAACACTGAAGCTTTCTTT
CDR3aa: CASSDGRNTEAFF

d_gene: .
abundance: few
v_gene: TRBV3-1
j_gene: TRBJ2-7
CDR3nt: TGTGCCAGCACCCTACAGGGAAGCGCCTACGAGCAGTACTTC
CDR3aa: CASTLQGSAYEQYF

d_gene: TRBD1
abundance: few
v_gene: TRBV20-1
j_gene: TRBJ1-5
CDR3nt: TGCAGTGCTAGTGACAGGGTTCAGCCCCAGCATTTT
CDR3aa: CSASDRVQPQHF

d_gene: .
abundance: .
v_gene: TRBV5-1
j_gene: TRBJ2-7
CDR3nt: TGCGCCAGCAGCTTTGTCTCGGACAGTGACGAGCAGTACTTC
CDR3aa: CASSFVSDSDEQYF

d_gene: .
abundance: .
v_gene: TRBV20-1
j_gene: TRBJ1-4
CDR3nt: TGCAGTGCTAGAGATTATGGGGTTGAAGAAAAACTGTTTTTT
CDR3aa: CSARDYGVEEKLFF

d_gene: TRBD1
abundance: .
v_gene: TRBV12-3/TRBV12-4
j_gene: TRBJ1-1
CDR3nt: TGTGCCAGCAGACTACAGGGGGCCAGCACTGAAGCTTTCTTT
CDR3aa: CASRLQGASTEAFF

d_gene: .
abundance: .
v_gene: TRBV7-2
j_gene: TRBJ2-1
CDR3nt: TGTGCCAGCAGCTTAGCGGTAGCGGAGAATGAGCAGTTCTTC
CDR3aa: CASSLAVAENEQFF

d_gene: .
abundance: .
v_gene: TRBV6-5
j_gene: TRBJ2-5
CDR3nt: TGTGCCAGCAGTTGGCAAGGGGGGACCCAGTACTTC
CDR3aa: CASSWQGGTQYF

d_gene: TRBD2
abundance: few
v_gene: TRBV9
j_gene: TRBJ2-2
CDR3nt: TGTGCCAGCAGCGCGGGTAGCGGGGGCGCGAACACCGGGGAGCTGTTTTTT
CDR3aa: CASSAGSGGANTGELFF

d_gene: TRBD1
abundance: few
v_gene: TRBV5-1
j_gene: TRBJ2-7
CDR3nt: TGCGCCAGCAGCTTTGGCAGGGGGTCCGTTTTTGCTTCCTACGAGCAGTACTTC
CDR3aa: CASSFGRGSVFASYEQYF

d_gene: TRBD2
abundance: .
v_gene: TRBV12-3/TRBV12-4
j_gene: TRBJ2-3
CDR3nt: TGTGCCAGCAGTCTCCCCGGAGGGAGGGCCATTTGGGGCACAGATACGCAGTATTTT
CDR3aa: CASSLPGGRAIWGTDTQYF

d_gene: TRBD1
abundance: .
v_gene: TRBV12-3/TRBV12-4
j_gene: TRBJ2-5
CDR3nt: TGTGCCAGCAGACCGACAGGGGGGCAAGAGACCCAGTACTTC
CDR3aa: CASRPTGGQETQYF

d_gene: .
abundance: .
v_gene: TRBV5-1
j_gene: TRBJ1-2
CDR3nt: TGCGCCAGCAGCTCACCGGGGAAAGCTAACTATGGCTACACCTTC
CDR3aa: CASSSPGKANYGYTF

d_gene: TRBD2
abundance: .
v_gene: TRBV20-1
j_gene: TRBJ2-7
CDR3nt: TGCAGTGCTAGGGTAGCGGGGGCCTCCTACGAGCAGTACTTC
CDR3aa: CSARVAGASYEQYF

d_gene: .
abundance: few
v_gene: TRBV30
j_gene: TRBJ2-3
CDR3nt: TGTGCCTGGAGTCCCCGGGAAGGAGATACGCAGTATTTT
CDR3aa: CAWSPREGDTQYF

d_gene: .
abundance: .
v_gene: TRBV9
j_gene: TRBJ2-1
CDR3nt: TGTGCCAGCACTCAGGGGGGAGGGCTCAATGAGCAGTTCTTC
CDR3aa: CASTQGGGLNEQFF

d_gene: TRBD1
abundance: .
v_gene: TRBV13
j_gene: TRBJ2-1
CDR3nt: TGTGCCAGCAGCCCACCGGGACAGGGGATCTTCTACAATGAGCAGTTCTTC
CDR3aa: CASSPPGQGIFYNEQFF

d_gene: .
abundance: .
v_gene: TRBV20-1
j_gene: TRBJ2-5
CDR3nt: TGCAGTGCTAGAGATGTGGGGCCCGGGACCCAGTACTTC
CDR3aa: CSARDVGPGTQYF

d_gene: TRBD1
abundance: .
v_gene: TRBV18
j_gene: TRBJ2-5
CDR3nt: TGTGCCAGCTCAGGGACAGCGAGGAAGACCCAGTACTTC
CDR3aa: CASSGTARKTQYF

d_gene: TRBD2
abundance: .
v_gene: TRBV29-1
j_gene: TRBJ2-5
CDR3nt: TGCAGCGCCGACCTGCGGGGGGAGACCCAGTACTTC
CDR3aa: CSADLRGETQYF

d_gene: .
abundance: many
v_gene: TRBV12-3/TRBV12-4
j_gene: TRBJ1-5
CDR3nt: TGTGCCAGCAGTTCCGACCCGGGGGTGGCTCAGCCCCAGCATTTT
CDR3aa: CASSSDPGVAQPQHF

d_gene: TRBD2
abundance: .
v_gene: TRBV7-8
j_gene: TRBJ2-2
CDR3nt: TGTGCCAGCACCGTGGGACTAGCCGCCGGGGAGCTGTTTTTT
CDR3aa: CASTVGLAAGELFF

d_gene: TRBD2
abundance: .
v_gene: TRBV11-2
j_gene: TRBJ2-1
CDR3nt: TGTGCCAGCAGCGCGCAGGGGTTCCTAGCGGGGGGGTCTAGCTCCTACAATGAGCAGTTCTTC
CDR3aa: CASSAQGFLAGGSSSYNEQFF

d_gene: TRBD1
abundance: .
v_gene: TRBV27
j_gene: TRBJ1-5
CDR3nt: TGTGCCAGCAGCCAAATAAGGGACAGGGTGAGCCAGCCCCAGCATTTT
CDR3aa: CASSQIRDRVSQPQHF

d_gene: TRBD1
abundance: .
v_gene: TRBV3-1
j_gene: TRBJ1-2
CDR3nt: TGTGCCAGCAGCCAGACAGGGGGCTATGGCTACACCTTC
CDR3aa: CASSQTGGYGYTF

d_gene: .
abundance: .
v_gene: TRBV27
j_gene: TRBJ2-3
CDR3nt: TGTGCCAGCAGCTCTCTACAGGGATGGGATACGCAGTATTTT
CDR3aa: CASSSLQGWDTQYF

d_gene: TRBD2
abundance: .
v_gene: TRBV25-1
j_gene: TRBJ2-1
CDR3nt: TGTGCCAAAAACTGTCTAGCGGGAGTCAATGAGCAGTTCTTC
CDR3aa: CAKNCLAGVNEQFF

d_gene: .
abundance: few
v_gene: TRBV20-1
j_gene: TRBJ2-5
CDR3nt: TGCAGTGCTATGGCCGGGGGCCCAAAAGAGACCCAGTACTTC
CDR3aa: CSAMAGGPKETQYF

d_gene: TRBD2
abundance: .
v_gene: TRBV5-6
j_gene: TRBJ2-7
CDR3nt: TGTGCCAGCAGCTTGGACGGTTCCGGCGGCGGGGGGAGAGCCTACGAGCAGTACTTC
CDR3aa: CASSLDGSGGGGRAYEQYF

d_gene: TRBD1
abundance: many
v_gene: TRBV29-1
j_gene: TRBJ1-2
CDR3nt: TGCAGCGGAGGCGACAGGGGGTATGGCTACACCTTC
CDR3aa: CSGGDRGYGYTF

d_gene: TRBD1
abundance: few
v_gene: TRBV7-2
j_gene: TRBJ2-3
CDR3nt: TGTGCCAGCAGCCCCCCCGGGACAGGGGGGGATACGCAGTATTTT
CDR3aa: CASSPPGTGGDTQYF

d_gene: .
abundance: many
v_gene: TRBV20-1
j_gene: TRBJ2-4
CDR3nt: TGCAGTGCTAGTACAGGTCTAGCCAAAAACATTCAGTACTTC
CDR3aa: CSASTGLAKNIQYF

d_gene: .
abundance: many
v_gene: TRBV12-3/TRBV12-4
j_gene: TRBJ2-5
CDR3nt: TGTGCCAGTTCAGGGGAAGACTTCAAGACCCAGTACTTC
CDR3aa: CASSGEDFKTQYF

d_gene: .
abundance: .
v_gene: TRBV29-1
j_gene: TRBJ1-1
CDR3nt: TGCAGTGTGACGACCTCTGGGTTTGGCACTGAAGCTTTCTTT
CDR3aa: CSVTTSGFGTEAFF

d_gene: .
abundance: few
v_gene: TRBV10-3
j_gene: TRBJ2-2
CDR3nt: TGTGCCATCAGTGGGGGCCGGAGACAGGATATCGTCACCGGGGAGCTGTTTTTT
CDR3aa: CAISGGRRQDIVTGELFF

d_gene: TRBD2
abundance: .
v_gene: TRBV5-5
j_gene: TRBJ2-1
CDR3nt: TGTGCCAGCAGCATCCTAGCGGGAGGTGACAATGAGCAGTTCTTC
CDR3aa: CASSILAGGDNEQFF

d_gene: TRBD1
abundance: .
v_gene: TRBV5-1
j_gene: TRBJ1-1
CDR3nt: TGCGCCAGCAGCACCTGGACAGGGGGCACTGAAGCTTTCTTT
CDR3aa: CASSTWTGGTEAFF

d_gene: .
abundance: .
v_gene: TRBV20-1
j_gene: TRBJ2-7
CDR3nt: TGCAGTGCTATGACGGCGAACGCCCACGAGCAGTACTTC
CDR3aa: CSAMTANAHEQYF

d_gene: TRBD2
abundance: few
v_gene: TRBV7-9
j_gene: TRBJ2-5
CDR3nt: TGTGCCAGCACCTCGAGACTAGCGGGGCAAGAGACCCAGTACTTC
CDR3aa: CASTSRLAGQETQYF

d_gene: .
abundance: .
v_gene: TRBV20-1
j_gene: TRBJ2-7
CDR3nt: TGCAGTGCTCAACCCCCGGGACTTACTTCCTACGAGCAGTACTTC
CDR3aa: CSAQPPGLTSYEQYF

d_gene: .
abundance: many
v_gene: TRBV12-3/TRBV12-4
j_gene: TRBJ1-5
CDR3nt: TGTGCCAGCAGTTTAGGACTCGGGGGGAGAGAGCAGCCCCAGCATTTT
CDR3aa: CASSLGLGGREQPQHF

d_gene: .
abundance: few
v_gene: TRBV29-1
j_gene: TRBJ1-5
CDR3nt: TGCAGCGTGGGAAACAGGAATCAGCCCCAGCATTTT
CDR3aa: CSVGNRNQPQHF

d_gene: TRBD2
abundance: few
v_gene: TRBV6-2/TRBV6-3
j_gene: TRBJ2-7
CDR3nt: TGTGCCAGCACCGGGACTAGTAACGAGCAGTACTTC
CDR3aa: CASTGTSNEQYF

d_gene: TRBD1
abundance: few
v_gene: TRBV12-3/TRBV12-4
j_gene: TRBJ2-7
CDR3nt: TGTGCCAGCAGTTTGGAAACCGGGACAGTTTCCTACGAGCAGTACTTC
CDR3aa: CASSLETGTVSYEQYF

d_gene: .
abundance: few
v_gene: TRBV20-1
j_gene: TRBJ1-1
CDR3nt: TGCAGTGCTGCACCCCCCCGGGGGACAATGAACACTGAAGCTTTCTTT
CDR3aa: CSAAPPRGTMNTEAFF

d_gene: .
abundance: few
v_gene: TRBV7-8
j_gene: TRBJ2-7
CDR3nt: TGTGCCAGCAGCTTAGGGGCGGGGATTACCTACGAGCAGTACTTC
CDR3aa: CASSLGAGITYEQYF

d_gene: .
abundance: many
v_gene: TRBV7-6
j_gene: TRBJ2-1
CDR3nt: TGTGCCAGCAGCTTAGGAGGTGTGAAAGAGCAGTTCTTC
CDR3aa: CASSLGGVKEQFF

d_gene: .
abundance: few
v_gene: TRBV10-2
j_gene: TRBJ1-2
CDR3nt: TGCGCCAGCAGTGCGGGACTGGGCTACACCTTC
CDR3aa: CASSAGLGYTF

d_gene: .
abundance: .
v_gene: TRBV20-1
j_gene: TRBJ2-1
CDR3nt: TGCAGTGCTAGTAAACTAGCAGTGGGCAATGAGCAGTTCTTC
CDR3aa: CSASKLAVGNEQFF

d_gene: .
abundance: .
v_gene: TRBV10-3
j_gene: TRBJ2-1
CDR3nt: TGTGCCATCAGTGACGGGGATGAGCAGTTCTTC
CDR3aa: CAISDGDEQFF